This T cell receptor beta chain originates from a study of beta chain features in type 1 diabetes. Study-wide results and caveats: Moderate but significant shortening of TCRB CDR3s was recorded in all four CD4+ subsets from Type 1 diabetes patients.

Every isolated RNA sample was fully reverse transcribed, so sequencing captured expressed TCRB transcripts. Some clones are missing from TCRdb's copy, which holds only in-frame ones; the method was immunoSEQ multiplex PCR. Among 640,000 or so clones listed, about 14% were seen once. This clone appeared a few times. Its antigen is not identified. Sequencing used naive CD4+ T cells from blood. The receptor's source is a man younger than 35 with type 1 diabetes.

The CDR3 bases are TGCAGTATGGGGGCCCCAACTGAAGCTTTCTTT. Translated, it gives CSMGAPTEAFF. The J gene is TRBJ1-1, the V gene TRBV29-1, with D perhaps matching TRBD1 (6 bases). The CDR3 loop spans 11 amino acids. From germline, CDR1 is SQVTM and CDR2 ANQGSEA.